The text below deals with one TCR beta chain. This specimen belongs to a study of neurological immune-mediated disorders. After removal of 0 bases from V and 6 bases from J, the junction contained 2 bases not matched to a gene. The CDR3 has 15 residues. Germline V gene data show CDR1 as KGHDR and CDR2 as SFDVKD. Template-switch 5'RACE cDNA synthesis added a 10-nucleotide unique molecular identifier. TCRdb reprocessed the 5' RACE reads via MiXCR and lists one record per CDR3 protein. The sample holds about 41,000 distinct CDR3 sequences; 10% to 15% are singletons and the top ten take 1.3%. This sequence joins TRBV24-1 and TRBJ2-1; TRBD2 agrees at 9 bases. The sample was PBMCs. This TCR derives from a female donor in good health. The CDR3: CATSDLGAGGNEQFF. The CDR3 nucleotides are TGTGCCACCAGTGATTTGGGAGCGGGAGGCAATGAGCAGTTCTTC.